These 24 T cell receptor beta chains were sequenced from one sample in a study of shared clonotypes between healthy human individuals (dated by TCRdb to 2020 to 2021). Library preparation used the immunoSEQ multiplex PCR assay. Sourced from immuneACCESS, this table was stored by TCRdb with only in-frame sequences that have V and J called. A share of the clones is absent; for the studies checked, an unresolved V gene accounts for under half, and the remainder has no known explanation. The sample contains 2.5 million or so clones, roughly nine tenths of them found a single time. The ten largest clones represent over 0.12% of the sample. The sample was naive CD4+ T cells sorted from blood. Sample cell subset or site, as interpreted from the label and publication: CD45RA+ positively selected. The source is a man in his late teens or twenties in good health.

The chain combines TRBV11-2 with TRBJ2-2; D is uncertain. The V end was cut by 2 bases, the J end by 4 bases, with 11 bases between. Germline V gene lookup returns CDR1 SGHAT and CDR2 FQNNGV. The CDR3 is 15 residues long. CDR3 sequence: CASSLSPEPTGELFF. CDR3 in DNA: TGTGCCAGCAGCTTAAGTCCAGAACCCACCGGGGAGCTGTTTTTT.

In regard to this clone: Other DNA sequences in the sample encode the same CDR3. The chain links TRBV5-1 to TRBJ2-5; D uncertain. This CDR3 contains 14 residues. CDR1 SGHRS and CDR2 YFSETQ come from the germline V gene. The germline V and J ends were trimmed by 0 bases and 1 base, with 7 bases remaining between them. The CDR3: CASSLAGGQETQYF. CDR3 nucleotides: TGCGCCAGCAGCTTGGCGGGCGGCCAAGAGACCCAGTACTTC.

This chain connects TRBV5-4 to TRBJ2-4; D gene uncertain. Trimming removed 2 bases at V and 5 bases at J, with 8 bases between. The CDR3 sequence is 13 residues long. Germline CDR1 reads SGHNT; CDR2 reads YYREEE (reference sequence). CDR3 DNA: TGTGCCAGCAGCTTTCGGCGCCAAAACATTCAGTACTTC. Protein product: CASSFRRQNIQYF. The full variable domain, with the rest looked up from reference TRBV5-4 and TRBJ2-4, is ETGVTQSPTHLIKTRGQQVTLRCSSQSGHNTVSWYQQALGQGPQFIFQYYREEENGRGNFPPRFSGLQFPNYSSELNVNALELDDSALYLCASSFRRQNIQYFGAGTRLSVL.

As for this clone: This CDR3 is also generated by other DNA sequences in the sample. The genes are TRBV5-4 and TRBJ2-3, with D unclear. The V and J ends lost 3 bases and 1 base respectively, with 6 bases between them. Per the germline V gene, CDR1 is SGHNT and CDR2 is YYREEE (reference sequence). There are 13 residues in the CDR3. CDR3 loop: CASSSVGTDTQYF. CDR3 in DNA: TGTGCCAGCAGCTCTGTGGGCACAGATACGCAGTATTTT.

In this sample, this clone turned up a few times. The chain couples TRBV18 to TRBJ1-1, with TRBD1 matching over 8 bases. With V trimmed by 2 bases and J by 7 bases, 3 bases remained unmatched. Germline CDR1 KGHSH, CDR2 LQKENI. The CDR3 is 13 amino acids. The CDR3 sequence: CASSPRTGIEAFF. DNA of the CDR3: TGTGCCAGCTCACCAAGGACAGGGATTGAAGCTTTCTTT.

The chain links TRBV7-9 to TRBJ1-4, with D possibly being TRBD1 (6 bases). The CDR3 loop spans 14 amino acids. V was pared by 6 bases and J by 4 bases, with 12 bases between. Germline V gene lookup returns CDR1 SEHNR and CDR2 FQNEAQ (reference sequence). CDR3 region: CASSPQGINEKLFF. CDR3 sequence (DNA): TGTGCCAGCAGTCCTCAGGGGATTAATGAAAAACTGTTTTTT.

The count of this clone is one. This sequence joins TRBV1 and TRBJ2-5; no DNA check was done on the table's D call, TRBD2. TRBV1 counts as a pseudogene. The CDR3 contains 19 residues. The CDR3 here is CTSSQDVRGERGSQETQYF. Here the CDR3 DNA reads TGCACCAGCAGCCAAGATGTAAGAGGCGAGCGGGGCTCTCAAGAGACCCAGTACTTC.

The chain employs TRBV7-2 and TRBJ2-7, with TRBD1 matching over 7 bases. Losses at the gene ends were 3 bases for V and 3 bases for J; bases not matched to a gene: 2. Germline CDR1 reads SGHTA; CDR2 reads FQGNSA. The CDR3 consists of 13 residues. The CDR3 spells CASSFYRGYEQYF. The CDR3 region has the DNA TGTGCCAGCAGCTTTTACAGGGGCTACGAGCAGTACTTC.

The rearrangement links TRBV5-1 to TRBJ1-6; D not resolved. Germline V lookup: CDR1 SGHRS, CDR2 YFSETQ. The CDR3 consists of 15 residues. V lost 4 bases, J lost 4 bases, and 12 bases lay in between. As DNA, the CDR3 is TGCGCCAGCAGCATTGAAACGTTGTATAATTCACCCCTCCACTTT. Residues: CASSIETLYNSPLHF.

The chain is built from TRBV19 and TRBJ2-7, with D possibly being TRBD2 (6 bases). The length of the CDR3 is 14 residues. Germline lookup yields CDR1 LNHDA and CDR2 SQIVND (reference sequence). Deletions cut 2 bases from V and 2 bases from J, with 10 bases between. In DNA, the CDR3 is TGTGCCAGTAGTATATCGGAGGGCCCCTACGAGCAGTACTTC. It translates to CASSISEGPYEQYF.

This clone has a single count. This chain joins TRBV11-2 and TRBJ2-7; 7 positions agree with TRBD1. V was clipped by 2 bases and J by 2 bases; unmatched bases: 15. This CDR3 is built from 18 residues. Looked up from germline, CDR1 is SGHAT and CDR2 is FQNNGV. CDR3 protein: CASSLLGQTLNDTYEQYF. In nucleotides, the CDR3 is TGTGCCAGCAGCTTACTGGGACAGACACTAAACGATACCTACGAGCAGTACTTC.

The chain couples TRBV7-2 to TRBJ1-6; 9 bases agree with TRBD1. The CDR3 is 15 residues long. Trimming took 3 bases from V and 7 from J; bases not matched to a gene: 4. Germline loops: CDR1 SGHTA, CDR2 FQGNSA. The CDR3 DNA sequence: TGTGCCAGCAGCTTTCGCGGGACAGGGAATTCACCCCTCCACTTT. This codes for CASSFRGTGNSPLHF. Variable domain in full (rest from reference TRBV7-2 and TRBJ1-6): GAGVSQSPSNKVTEKGKDVELRCDPISGHTALYWYRQSLGQGLEFLIYFQGNSAPDKSGLPSDRFSAERTGGSVSTLTIQRTQQEDSAVYLCASSFRGTGNSPLHFGNGTRLTVT.

Remarks on this clone: The identical CDR3 is also encoded by other nucleotide sequences in the sample. V usage is TRBV19 and J usage is TRBJ2-7, with D unresolved. Between the trimmed V and J ends, which lost 1 base and 4 bases, there was a span of 8 bases. CDR3 length: 13 amino acids. Germline V gives CDR1 LNHDA, CDR2 SQIVND (reference sequence). As DNA, the CDR3 is TGTGCCAGTAGTATAGTCTCCGGATACGAGCAGTACTTC. Amino acid sequence: CASSIVSGYEQYF. Supplemented by reference TRBV19 and TRBJ2-7, the full variable domain reads DGGITQSPKYLFRKEGQNVTLSCEQNLNHDAMYWYRQDPGQGLRLIYYSQIVNDFQKGDIAEGYSVSREKKESFPLTVTSAQKNPTAFYLCASSIVSGYEQYFGPGTRLTVT.

The CDR3 here is CASSLEVSTGELFF. The CDR3 DNA reads TGCGCCAGCAGCTTGGAAGTCTCGACCGGGGAGCTGTTTTTT. The chain has TRBV5-1 and TRBJ2-2; D is ambiguous. This CDR3 has 14 amino acids. The germline V and J ends were trimmed by 0 bases and 5 bases, with 8 bases remaining between them. CDR1 is SGHRS and CDR2 is YFSETQ in the germline V gene.

The rearrangement joins TRBV7-2 to TRBJ2-1, with D perhaps matching TRBD2 (5 bases). Per germline, CDR1 SGHTA and CDR2 FQGNSA. The V and J ends lost 5 bases and 12 bases respectively, with 17 bases between them. CDR3 length: 13 amino acids. The CDR3 sequence: CASSPSPTAGQFF. CDR3 in DNA: TGTGCCAGCAGCCCGTCCCCCACGGCGGGGCAGTTCTTC.

The chain couples TRBV10-3 to TRBJ2-2, with TRBD1 matching over 11 bases. The germline CDR1 and CDR2 sequences are ENHRY and SYGVKD. This CDR3 region has 15 residues. V shed 6 bases, J shed 7 bases, and the junction held 7 bases outside the gene matches. The CDR3 region is CAISLPGQGVGELFF. The DNA for the CDR3 is TGTGCCATCAGCCTCCCGGGACAGGGGGTCGGGGAGCTGTTTTTT.

This chain uses TRBV9 with TRBJ1-3, with TRBD1 identical over 9 bases. CDR1 is SGDLS, CDR2 YYNGEE, per germline. V lost 4 bases to trimming and J lost 0 bases; unmatched junction nucleotides: 8. This CDR3 spans 17 amino acids. As DNA, the CDR3 is TGTGCCAGCAGCCCACAAGACAGGGGGAACTCTGGAAACACCATATATTTT. Translation gives CASSPQDRGNSGNTIYF.

Worth noting for this clone: The sample contains more than one DNA sequence encoding this CDR3. The chain carries TRBV19 and TRBJ1-5, with D possibly TRBD1 on 5 matching bases. Trimming took off 2 bases at V and 4 bases at J, with 6 bases between the two ends. This CDR3 region has 13 residues. Per germline, CDR1 LNHDA and CDR2 SQIVND (reference sequence). The CDR3 bases are TGTGCCAGTAGTATATCAGGGAATCAGCCCCAGCATTTT. Amino acids: CASSISGNQPQHF.

The chain joins TRBV27 to TRBJ2-5; the D is unclear. CDR1 MNHEY and CDR2 SMNVEV come from the germline V gene (reference sequence). V was clipped by 3 bases and J by 0 bases, with 8 bases between them. The CDR3 covers 14 residues. The CDR3, as DNA: TGTGCCAGCAGTTTTTGGTCGAACCAAGAGACCCAGTACTTC. It yields the protein CASSFWSNQETQYF.

The CDR3 DNA sequence: TGCGCCAGCAGCTCGGGGACAGGGTTGTTCACTGAAGCTTTCTTT. Protein sequence: CASSSGTGLFTEAFF. V gene TRBV5-1 combines with J gene TRBJ1-1; 9 nucleotides match TRBD1. Germline CDR1 SGHRS, CDR2 YFSETQ. The CDR3 spans 15 residues. V was pared by 3 bases and J by 4 bases, with 7 bases of the junction left unmatched.

The chain is built from TRBV5-1 and TRBJ2-3; D gene ambiguous. The germline gives CDR1 SGHRS, CDR2 YFSETQ. CDR3 length equals 15 residues. The germline V and J ends were trimmed by 1 base and 2 bases, with 11 bases remaining between them. CDR3 protein: CASSLLSEFTDTQYF. DNA of the CDR3: TGCGCCAGCAGCTTGTTGAGCGAGTTCACAGATACGCAGTATTTT.

Comment on this clone: Other nucleotide sequences from this sample produce the same CDR3. This CDR3 is CASSGQGAHTEAFF. The CDR3 nucleotides are TGCGCCAGCAGCGGACAGGGGGCGCATACTGAAGCTTTCTTT. The J gene is TRBJ1-1, the V gene TRBV5-1, with TRBD1 identical over 11 bases. Germline CDR1 reads SGHRS; CDR2 reads YFSETQ. V shed 4 bases, J shed 5 bases, and the junction held 4 bases outside the gene matches. This CDR3 spans 14 amino acids.

V and J are TRBV4-3 and TRBJ1-1; D call uncertain. Per germline, CDR1 LGHNA and CDR2 YSLEER. This CDR3 is built from 15 residues. The V and J ends lost 0 bases and 0 bases respectively, with 8 bases between them. The CDR3 sequence is CASSQESTVNTEAFF. CDR3 nucleotide sequence: TGCGCCAGCAGCCAAGAGAGCACAGTGAACACTGAAGCTTTCTTT.

The chain employs TRBV7-3 and TRBJ2-3; possible D gene TRBD2, 5 bases. The CDR3 extends over 13 amino acids. V lost 5 bases and J 4 bases, leaving 10 bases between the germline ends. Germline V gene data show CDR1 as SGHTA and CDR2 as FQGTGA. The chain's CDR3 is CASSRRNADTQYF. The CDR3 nucleotides read TGTGCCAGCAGCCGGAGGAATGCAGATACGCAGTATTTT.